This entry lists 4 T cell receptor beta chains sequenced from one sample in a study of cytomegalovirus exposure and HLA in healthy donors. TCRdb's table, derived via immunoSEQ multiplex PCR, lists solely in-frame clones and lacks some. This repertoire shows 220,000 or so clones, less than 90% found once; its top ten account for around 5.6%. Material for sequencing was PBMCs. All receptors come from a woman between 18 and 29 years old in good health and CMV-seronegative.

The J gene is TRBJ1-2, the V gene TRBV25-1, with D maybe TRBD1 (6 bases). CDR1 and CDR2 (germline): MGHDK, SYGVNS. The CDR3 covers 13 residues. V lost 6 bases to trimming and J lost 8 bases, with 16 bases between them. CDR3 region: CASRRTGFPGYTF. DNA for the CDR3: TGTGCCAGCAGGCGTACAGGGTTTCCGGGCTACACCTTC.

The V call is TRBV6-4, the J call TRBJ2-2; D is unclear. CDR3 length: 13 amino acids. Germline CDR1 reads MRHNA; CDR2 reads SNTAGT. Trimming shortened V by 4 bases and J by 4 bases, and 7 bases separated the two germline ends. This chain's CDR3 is CASSVAGTGELFF. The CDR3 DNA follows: TGTGCCAGCAGTGTAGCTGGCACCGGGGAGCTGTTTTTT.

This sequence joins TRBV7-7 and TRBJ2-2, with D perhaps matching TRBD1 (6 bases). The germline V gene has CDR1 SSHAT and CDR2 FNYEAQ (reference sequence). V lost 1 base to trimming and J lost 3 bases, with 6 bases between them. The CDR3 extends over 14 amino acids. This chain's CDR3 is CASSLDRDTGELFF. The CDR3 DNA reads TGTGCCAGCAGCTTAGACAGGGACACCGGGGAGCTGTTTTTT.

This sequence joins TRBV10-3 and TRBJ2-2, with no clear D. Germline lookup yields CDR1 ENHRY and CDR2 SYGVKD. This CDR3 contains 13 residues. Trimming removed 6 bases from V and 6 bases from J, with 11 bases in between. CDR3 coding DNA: TGTGCCATCAGGCAGGCGCTGGCCGGGGAGCTGTTTTTT. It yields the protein CAIRQALAGELFF.